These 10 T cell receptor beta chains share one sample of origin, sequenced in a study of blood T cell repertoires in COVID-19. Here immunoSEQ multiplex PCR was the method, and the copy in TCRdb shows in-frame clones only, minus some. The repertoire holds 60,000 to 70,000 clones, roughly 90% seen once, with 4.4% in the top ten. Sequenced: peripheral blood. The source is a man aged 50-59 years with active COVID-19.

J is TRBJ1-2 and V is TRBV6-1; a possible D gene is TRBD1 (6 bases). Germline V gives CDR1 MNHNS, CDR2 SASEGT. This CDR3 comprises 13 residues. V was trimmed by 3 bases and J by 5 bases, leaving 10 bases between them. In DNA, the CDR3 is TGTGCCAGCAGTGACACCACAGGGTATGGCTACACCTTC. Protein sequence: CASSDTTGYGYTF.

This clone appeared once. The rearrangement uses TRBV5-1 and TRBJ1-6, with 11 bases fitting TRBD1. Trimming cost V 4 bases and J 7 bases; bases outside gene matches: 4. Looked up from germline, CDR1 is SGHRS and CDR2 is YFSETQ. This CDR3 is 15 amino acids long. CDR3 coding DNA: TGCGCCAGCAGCACCGGGACAGGGGGAAATTCACCCCTCCACTTT. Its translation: CASSTGTGGNSPLHF.

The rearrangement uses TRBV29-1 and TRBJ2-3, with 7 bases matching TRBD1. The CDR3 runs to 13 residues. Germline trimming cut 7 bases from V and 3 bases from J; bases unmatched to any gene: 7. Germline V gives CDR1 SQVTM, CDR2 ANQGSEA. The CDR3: CSATGAGTDTQYF. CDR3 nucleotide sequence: TGCAGCGCCACAGGGGCAGGGACAGATACGCAGTATTTT.

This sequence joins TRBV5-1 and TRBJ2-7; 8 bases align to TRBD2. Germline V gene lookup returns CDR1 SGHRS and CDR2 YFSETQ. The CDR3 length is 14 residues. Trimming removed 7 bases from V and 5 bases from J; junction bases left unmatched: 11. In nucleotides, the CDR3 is TGCGCCAGCGGATGGACTAGCCGCCTCGACGAGCAGTACTTC. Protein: CASGWTSRLDEQYF.

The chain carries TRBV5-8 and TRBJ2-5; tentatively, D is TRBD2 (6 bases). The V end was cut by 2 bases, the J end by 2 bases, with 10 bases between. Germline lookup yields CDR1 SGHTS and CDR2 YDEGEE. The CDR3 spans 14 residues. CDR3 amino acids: CASSFGRGQETQYF. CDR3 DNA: TGTGCCAGCAGCTTTGGCCGGGGGCAAGAGACCCAGTACTTC.

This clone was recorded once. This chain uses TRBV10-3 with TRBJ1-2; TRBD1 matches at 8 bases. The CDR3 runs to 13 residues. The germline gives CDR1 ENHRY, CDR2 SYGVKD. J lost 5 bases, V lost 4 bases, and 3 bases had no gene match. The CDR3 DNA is TGTGCCATCAGTGTAAGACAGGGGTATGGCTACACCTTC. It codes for CAISVRQGYGYTF.

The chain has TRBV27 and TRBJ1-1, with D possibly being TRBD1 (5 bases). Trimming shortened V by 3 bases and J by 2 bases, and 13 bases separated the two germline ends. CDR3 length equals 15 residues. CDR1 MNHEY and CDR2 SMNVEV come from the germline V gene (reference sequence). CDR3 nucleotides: TGTGCCAGCAGTTTTCGGAGGGGAAGAAACACTGAAGCTTTCTTT. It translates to CASSFRRGRNTEAFF.

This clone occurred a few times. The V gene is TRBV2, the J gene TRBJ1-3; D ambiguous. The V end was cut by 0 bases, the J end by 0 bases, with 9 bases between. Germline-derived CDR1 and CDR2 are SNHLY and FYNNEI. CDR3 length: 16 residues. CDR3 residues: CASSEARAFSGNTIYF. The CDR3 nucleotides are TGTGCCAGCAGTGAAGCGCGTGCGTTCTCTGGAAACACCATATATTTT.

CDR3 nucleotides: TGTGCCAGCAGCCTCCTCCTGGGACAGGGCACCAACAATGAGCAGTTCTTC. This codes for CASSLLLGQGTNNEQFF. The chain joins TRBV3-1 (or the pseudogene TRBV3-2) to TRBJ2-1; 9 bases map to TRBD1. CDR1 and CDR2 (germline): LGHDT, YNNKEL (reference sequence). This CDR3 region has 17 residues. With 4 bases clipped from V and 5 bases from J, the junction kept 12 bases outside the gene matches.

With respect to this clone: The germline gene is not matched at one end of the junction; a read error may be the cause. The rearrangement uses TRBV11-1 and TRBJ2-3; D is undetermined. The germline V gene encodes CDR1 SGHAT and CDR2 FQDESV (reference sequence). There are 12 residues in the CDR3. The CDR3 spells CASSLQAGSADF. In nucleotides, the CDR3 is TGTGCCAGCAGCTTACAGGCAGGCTCTGCAGATTTT.